The rows below give T cell receptor beta chains drawn from one sample of a study of blood T cell repertoires in COVID-19. Here immunoSEQ multiplex PCR was the method, and the copy in TCRdb shows in-frame clones only, minus some. The repertoire holds over 100,000 clones, with nearly 90% as singletons. Sequenced material: peripheral blood. These receptors all come from a man aged 50 or older with active COVID-19. The CDR3 runs from the conserved cysteine through the conserved F or W. D genes are given only for firm matches. Part of the rows lack a size; the others show once, few, many or a class for expanded clones.

>-|TRBV9|TRBJ1-5|-
CARDHNRKRGQPQHF
TGTGCCAGGGATCACAACAGGAAAAGAGGCCAGCCCCAGCATTTT
>-|TRBV6-6|TRBJ1-2|-
CASSLSQDVEIRYTF
TGTGCCAGCAGTTTATCACAGGACGTTGAAATTCGGTACACCTTC
>-|TRBV5-8|TRBJ2-4|once
CASSHPPRENIQYF
TGTGCCAGCAGTCACCCCCCGCGGGAAAACATTCAGTACTTC
>TRBD2|TRBV5-4|TRBJ2-7|-
CASSIASGGEVSEQYF
TGTGCCAGCAGCATAGCTAGCGGGGGGGAGGTTAGCGAGCAGTACTTC
>-|TRBV11-2|TRBJ1-6|-
CASSRLPGLCYNSPLHF
TGTGCCAGCAGCCGTTTACCGGGACTCTGCTATAATTCACCCCTCCACTTT
>TRBD2|TRBV5-1|TRBJ2-5|-
CASSKRTSSAGETQYF
TGCGCCAGCAGCAAAAGGACTAGCTCTGCTGGGGAGACCCAGTACTTC
>-|TRBV3-1/TRBV3-2|TRBJ1-5|once
CASSQGRNQPQHF
TGTGCCAGCAGCCAAGGCAGAAATCAGCCCCAGCATTTT
>-|TRBV9|TRBJ1-1|-
CASSVGIDGTEAFF
TGTGCCAGCAGCGTCGGGATCGACGGAACTGAAGCTTTCTTT
>TRBD2|TRBV19|TRBJ2-2|-
CASSTRAGAETGELFF
TGTGCCAGTAGTACCCGAGCGGGGGCGGAGACCGGGGAGCTGTTTTTT
>TRBD1|TRBV7-2|TRBJ1-1|-
CASRHRRDRVTEAFF
TGTGCCAGCCGCCACCGCCGGGACAGGGTCACTGAAGCTTTCTTT
>-|TRBV19|TRBJ2-1|-
CASSTRDYNEQFF
TGTGCCAGTAGCACCCGAGACTACAATGAGCAGTTCTTC
>-|TRBV5-1|TRBJ2-7|-
CASSLDGSANSYEQYF
TGCGCCAGCAGCTTGGACGGGTCAGCCAACTCCTACGAGCAGTACTTC
>TRBD1|TRBV7-8|TRBJ1-2|-
CASSLVPTGGRGRLDGYTF
TGTGCCAGCAGCTTAGTGCCGACAGGGGGTAGGGGGCGGCTCGATGGCTACACCTTC
>TRBD1|TRBV6-6|TRBJ2-7|-
CASEWGTASYEQYF
TGTGCCAGCGAGTGGGGGACAGCCTCCTACGAGCAGTACTTC
>TRBD2|TRBV18|TRBJ2-5|-
CASSPRGLAGVQETQYF
TGTGCCAGCTCACCAAGGGGACTAGCGGGGGTACAAGAGACCCAGTACTTC
>-|TRBV30|TRBJ2-7|-
CASGQSNEQYF
TGTGCCTCAGGACAGTCCAACGAGCAGTACTTC
>-|TRBV4-3|TRBJ1-6|-
CASSQVLWGGGRGSPLHF
TGCGCCAGCAGCCAAGTTCTATGGGGTGGGGGCCGGGGTTCACCCCTCCACTTT
>-|TRBV6-2/TRBV6-3|TRBJ1-1|-
CASSYVENTEAFF
TGTGCCAGCAGTTACGTAGAGAACACTGAAGCTTTCTTT
>TRBD1|TRBV6-4|TRBJ2-1|-
CASAPTGDGEQFF
TGTGCCAGCGCCCCGACAGGGGATGGTGAGCAGTTCTTC
>-|TRBV2|TRBJ2-1|few
CASRPGLITYNEQFF
TGTGCCAGCAGGCCGGGACTCATAACCTACAATGAGCAGTTCTTC
>TRBD1|TRBV5-1|TRBJ2-7|few
CASSLGQGNEQYF
TGCGCCAGCAGCTTGGGACAGGGGAACGAGCAGTACTTC
>TRBD2|TRBV4-1|TRBJ2-3|-
CASSQDGAGGHRYTDTQYF
TGCGCCAGCAGCCAAGATGGCGCGGGGGGGCATAGGTACACAGATACGCAGTATTTT
>TRBD1|TRBV19|TRBJ1-1|-
CASRGVGTGHTEAFF
TGTGCCAGTAGAGGGGTCGGGACAGGGCACACTGAAGCTTTCTTT
>-|TRBV11-2|TRBJ1-2|-
CASSLGTTINYGYTF
TGTGCCAGCAGCTTAGGGACAACGATCAACTATGGCTACACCTTC
>-|TRBV19|TRBJ1-4|once
CASRVANEKLFF
TGTGCCAGCAGGGTAGCTAATGAAAAACTGTTTTTT
>TRBD2|TRBV9|TRBJ2-5|once
CASSVTTSGQETQYF
TGTGCCAGCAGCGTAACGACTAGCGGGCAAGAGACCCAGTACTTC
>TRBD2|TRBV20-1|TRBJ2-3|-
CSASPYSGGSTQYF
TGCAGTGCTAGTCCCTATTCGGGAGGGAGTACGCAGTATTTT
>TRBD1|TRBV19|TRBJ2-5|-
CASSIKGTGGRETQYF
TGTGCCAGTAGTATAAAGGGGACAGGGGGTCGAGAGACCCAGTACTTC
>-|TRBV12-3/TRBV12-4|TRBJ1-3|-
CASSLDAPNTIYF
TGTGCCAGCAGTTTAGATGCGCCAAACACCATATATTTT
>TRBD2|TRBV4-2|TRBJ2-1|-
CASSQRPSGGSSYNEQFF
TGTGCCAGCAGCCAACGCCCAAGCGGGGGGAGCTCCTACAATGAGCAGTTCTTC
>TRBD1|TRBV5-1|TRBJ2-7|once
CASSMRQGSDEQYF
TGCGCCAGCAGTATGAGACAGGGATCCGACGAGCAGTACTTC
>-|TRBV19|TRBJ1-5|-
CASSMGGFNQPQHF
TGTGCCAGTAGTATGGGGGGATTCAATCAGCCCCAGCATTTT
>TRBD1|TRBV3-1/TRBV3-2|TRBJ1-1|-
CASSHQSGRQGTFF
TGTGCCAGCAGCCATCAATCTGGGAGACAGGGAACTTTCTTT
>-|TRBV27|TRBJ2-2|-
CASSWHHRGGELFF
TGTGCCAGCAGTTGGCATCACCGGGGTGGGGAGCTGTTTTTT
>-|TRBV7-7|TRBJ2-3|-
CASSLGGLTDTQYF
TGTGCCAGCAGCCTCGGGGGACTGACAGATACGCAGTATTTT
>-|TRBV25-1|TRBJ2-7|-
CASSDLDTDYEQYF
TGTGCCAGCAGTGATTTGGACACCGACTACGAGCAGTACTTC
>-|TRBV4-1|TRBJ2-1|-
CASSAGQALYNEQFF
TGCGCCAGCAGTGCCGGCCAGGCCCTTTACAATGAGCAGTTCTTC
>TRBD2|TRBV6-2/TRBV6-3|TRBJ2-7|-
CASSYTAGGLYEQYF
TGTGCCAGCAGTTATACGGCGGGGGGACTCTACGAGCAGTACTTC
>-|TRBV12-1|TRBJ2-3|-
CASPGPAGSTDTQYF
TGTGCCAGTCCAGGGCCAGCGGGGAGCACAGATACGCAGTATTTT
>TRBD1|TRBV6-6|TRBJ1-2|-
CASSLGQGFGYTF
TGTGCCAGCAGTTTAGGACAGGGGTTTGGCTACACCTTC
>-|TRBV6-2/TRBV6-3|TRBJ1-5|-
CASSWTTGPRTSKHF
TGTGCCAGCAGTTGGACGACAGGACCTCGTACGTCAAAGCATTTT
>-|TRBV5-6|TRBJ2-1|-
CASSFVSNEQFF
TGTGCCAGCAGCTTTGTCTCGAATGAGCAGTTCTTC
>TRBD1|TRBV5-6|TRBJ1-1|-
CASSSGTGENLMNTEAFF
TGTGCCAGCAGCTCCGGGACAGGGGAAAACCTGATGAACACTGAAGCTTTCTTT
>TRBD2|TRBV4-1|TRBJ2-1|few
CASSHPPQRGGDEQFF
TGCGCCAGCAGCCACCCCCCACAGCGGGGGGGGGATGAGCAGTTCTTC
>-|TRBV21-1|TRBJ2-5|-
CASSSCRGETQYF
TGTGCCAGCAGCTCGTGCAGGGGAGAGACCCAGTACTTC
>TRBD1|TRBV18|TRBJ1-2|-
CASSPGQGGVRVYTF
TGTGCCAGCTCACCAGGACAGGGTGGGGTGCGGGTCTACACCTTC